This T cell receptor beta chain was recorded in a study of T cells in Graves' hyperthyroidism and ophthalmopathy (dated by TCRdb to the late 2010s). Study-level background: Peripheral blood was sampled at the time of initial diagnosis, prior to any treatment. The paper reports TCR Vbeta CDR3 sequencing of 140 or so peripheral blood samples: 43 ophthalmopathy, some 80 hyperthyroidism and approximately 17 progressor patients. A discovery cohort of about a hundred patients, about 40 with Graves' ophthalmopathy and 57 with stable Graves' hyperthyroidism, was used to find distinguishing TCR V-J signatures. The 100 discovery patients were randomly split 7:3 into training and test sets. An independent validation cohort of around 19 hyperthyroidism patients and 17 patients who later progressed to ophthalmopathy tested prospective prediction of ophthalmopathy. Once sampling was done, hyperthyroidism patients were given methimazole at a starting dose of 30 mg daily, whereas ophthalmopathy patients were given high-dose intravenous methylprednisolone. In addition, the study compared T-cell repertoires in thyroid tissue and in blood from about 6 Graves' hyperthyroidism patients.

V is reduced by 0 bases and J by 4 bases, leaving a spacing of 12 bases between them. The CDR3 starts with the cysteine, ends with the phenylalanine, and has 16 residues. The kept DNA is CDR3 alone, 48 bases in frame from the first base. The germline V gene sets CDR1 to ENHRY and CDR2 to SYGVKD. General findings and caveats noted by the study authors: In validation, the model predicted progression to ophthalmopathy with 65% to 71% sensitivity and approximately 74% specificity, a median of 6.5 months before onset. Most expanded thyroid clonotypes (frequency above 0.001) were also detected in blood, a finding suggesting that blood repertoires may reflect thyroid immune responses. Sample size was not statistically predetermined, and blinding of investigators to group allocation was not performed. A model built on a 13 V-J signature distinguished ophthalmopathy from stable hyperthyroidism, reaching 87.88% sensitivity and about 81% specificity in cross-validation and 80%/75% in testing.

A patient counted as having stable Graves' hyperthyroidism if no progression to ophthalmopathy occurred over 18 months of follow-up. The hyperthyroidism patients were between 18 and 65 years old and newly diagnosed, with a disease duration of less than 2 months. The study excluded patients with uncontrolled infections, other autoimmune diseases, pregnancy or lactation. Diagnoses were established on the basis of clinical symptoms, serum thyroxine and TRAb, thyroid ultrasound, and orbital computed tomography. Ficoll-Paque density gradient centrifugation was used to isolate PBMCs from 9.5 to 10 ml of fresh peripheral blood. Total RNA was extracted using Trizol reagent, and RNA quality was assessed on an Agilent 2100 Bioanalyzer. This clonotype appeared a few times. The antigen it binds to is not known. One base away there is no much larger clone; base qualities are not given. The TCR beta CDR3 regions were amplified from the RNA transcripts. A first-round RT-PCR of the TCR CDR3 used the HTBI primer set with the Qiagen OneStep RT-PCR kit. A second multiplex PCR round built the libraries, followed by size selection and purification. Paired-end sequencing of the libraries was performed with 100 bp reads on an Illumina HiSeq2000. For the original study's pipeline: SOAPnuke was used to process the raw data, throwing out any read that contained adapters or uncalled bases, had a mean Phred below 15, or lacked an exact constant-primer or identifier match. COPE v1.2.5 was used to merge high-quality paired reads, and clonotypes were defined as unique nucleotide sequences. Clonotypes were aligned to IMGT TRBV, TRBD and TRBJ reference segments using MiTCR v1.1. The analysis was restricted to V-J combinations with a frequency above 0.0001, which together covered just over 99% of the repertoires. A TCS score was defined as the ratio between F50 (clonal expansion) and ExV (chaos), using BLOSUM62-based TCRdist between CDR3 peptides within each V-J. Welch's t-statistics and random forest reduced some 510 V-J features to around 14, which were used in a naive Bayes classifier (R e1071). The public sequencing data were trimmed at Q25 with fastp and processed into clonotypes with MiXCR by TCRdb, which kept only in-frame beta chains. Entries are consolidated by CDR3 protein sequence, retaining the most common genes and DNA. None of the V and J calls come from the authors' own analysis; TCRdb made them. The table for this sample lists around 400,000 distinct CDR3 sequences; 20% to 25% of them were counted only once. The top ten constitute less than 85% of the sample.

This receptor was obtained from a man between 50 and 59 years old with Graves' hyperthyroidism. Sequencing used blood. The chain links TRBV10-3 with TRBJ1-4, with the D gene not confidently named. The CDR3 reads as follows: CAISESVGSHNEKLFF. The DNA sequence reads TGTGCCATCAGTGAGTCTGTTGGCAGCCATAATGAAAAACTGTTTTTT.